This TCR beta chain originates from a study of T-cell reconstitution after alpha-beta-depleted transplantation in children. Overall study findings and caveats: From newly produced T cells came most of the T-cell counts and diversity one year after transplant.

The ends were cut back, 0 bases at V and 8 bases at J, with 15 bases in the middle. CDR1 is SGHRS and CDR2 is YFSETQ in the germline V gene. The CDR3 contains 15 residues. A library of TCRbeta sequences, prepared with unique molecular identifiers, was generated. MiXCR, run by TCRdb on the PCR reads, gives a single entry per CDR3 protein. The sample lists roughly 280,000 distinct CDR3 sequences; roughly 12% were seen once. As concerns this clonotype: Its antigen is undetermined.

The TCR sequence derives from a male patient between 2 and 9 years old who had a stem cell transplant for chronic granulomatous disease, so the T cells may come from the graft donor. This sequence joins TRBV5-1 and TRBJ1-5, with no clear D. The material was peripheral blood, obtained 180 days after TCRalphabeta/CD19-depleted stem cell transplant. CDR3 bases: TGCGCCAGCAGCTTGGGTCCCGGGGAAAAGGAGCCCCAGCATTTT. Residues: CASSLGPGEKEPQHF.